This TCR beta chain was found in a study of T cells after yellow fever vaccination. Study observations and caveats: Abundant clonotypes from the bulk population could contaminate FACS-sorted repertoires. Subsequent booster samples again held most clones from primary vaccination (roughly 96% CD4, nearly 90% CD8). Relatively few clonotypes were ones that appeared in both CD4 and CD8 compartments.

V dropped 0 bases and J dropped 8 bases, with 8 bases sitting between them. This CDR3 comprises 12 residues. CDR1 SGHRS and CDR2 YFSETQ come from the germline V gene. They built TCR cDNA with 5'RACE template switching, a step that put in a universal primer site and UMIs. TCRdb recomputed calls from the 5' RACE reads with MiXCR, one row per CDR3 protein. The top ten clones hold roughly an eighth of a sample with roughly 500,000 distinct CDR3 sequences, approximately 21% of them seen once. On this clonotype itself: What it binds is unknown.

The clonotype originates from a man aged 25-45 years who received the YFV17D yellow fever vaccine. The input for sequencing was PBMCs, taken 15 days after the yellow fever booster vaccination. The rearrangement links TRBV5-1 to TRBJ1-2; D ambiguous. The chain's CDR3 is CASSLDLLGYTF. CDR3 sequence (DNA): TGCGCCAGCAGCTTGGATTTACTGGGCTACACCTTC.